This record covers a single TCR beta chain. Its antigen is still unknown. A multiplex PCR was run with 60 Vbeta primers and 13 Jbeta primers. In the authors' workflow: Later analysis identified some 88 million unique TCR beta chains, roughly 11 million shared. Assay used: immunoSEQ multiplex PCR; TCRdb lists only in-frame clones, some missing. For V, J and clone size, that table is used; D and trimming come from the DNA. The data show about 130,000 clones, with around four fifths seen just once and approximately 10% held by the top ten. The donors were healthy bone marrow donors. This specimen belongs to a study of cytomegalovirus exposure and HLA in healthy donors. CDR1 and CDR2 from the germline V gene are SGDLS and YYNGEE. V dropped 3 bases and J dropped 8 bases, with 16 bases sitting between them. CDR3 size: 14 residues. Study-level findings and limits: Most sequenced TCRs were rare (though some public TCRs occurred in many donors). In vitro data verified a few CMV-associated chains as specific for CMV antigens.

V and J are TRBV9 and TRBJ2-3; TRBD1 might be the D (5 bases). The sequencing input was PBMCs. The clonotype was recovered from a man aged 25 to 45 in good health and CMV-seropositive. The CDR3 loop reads CASSANWGQGTQYF. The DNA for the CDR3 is TGTGCCAGCAGCGCCAATTGGGGTCAGGGTACGCAGTATTTT. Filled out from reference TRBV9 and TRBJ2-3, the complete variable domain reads DSGVTQTPKHLITATGQRVTLRCSPRSGDLSVYWYQQSLDQGLQFLIQYYNGEERAKGNILERFSAQQFPDLHSELNLSSLELGDSALYFCASSANWGQGTQYFGPGTRLTVL.